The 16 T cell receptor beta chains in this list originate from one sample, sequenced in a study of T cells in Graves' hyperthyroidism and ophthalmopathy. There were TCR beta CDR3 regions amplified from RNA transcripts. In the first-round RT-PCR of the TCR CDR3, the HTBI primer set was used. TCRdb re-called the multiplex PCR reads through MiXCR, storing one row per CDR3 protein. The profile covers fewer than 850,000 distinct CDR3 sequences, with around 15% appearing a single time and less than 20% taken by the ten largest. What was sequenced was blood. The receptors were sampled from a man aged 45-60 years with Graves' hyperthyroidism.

The CDR3 nucleotides are TGTGCCTGGAGTGTAATAGCGGGCACAGATACGCAGTATTTT. As protein: CAWSVIAGTDTQYF. The chain joins TRBV30 to TRBJ2-3; the D gene is possibly TRBD2 (6 bases). CDR1 is GTSNPN and CDR2 is SVGIG in the germline V gene (reference sequence). This CDR3 comprises 14 residues. V dropped 0 bases and J dropped 1 base, with 8 bases sitting between them.

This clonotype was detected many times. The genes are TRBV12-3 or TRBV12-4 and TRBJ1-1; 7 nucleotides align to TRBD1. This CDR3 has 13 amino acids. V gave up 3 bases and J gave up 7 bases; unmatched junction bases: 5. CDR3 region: CASSLGWDSEAFF. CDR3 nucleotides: TGTGCCAGCAGTTTGGGCTGGGACAGTGAAGCTTTCTTT.

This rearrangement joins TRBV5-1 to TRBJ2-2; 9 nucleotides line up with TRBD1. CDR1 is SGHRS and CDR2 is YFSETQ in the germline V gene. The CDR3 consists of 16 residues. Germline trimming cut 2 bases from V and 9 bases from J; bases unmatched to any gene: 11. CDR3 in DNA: TGCGCCAGCAGCTTCTGGACAGGGGCCGAACCCCGGGAGCTGTTTTTT. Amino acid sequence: CASSFWTGAEPRELFF.

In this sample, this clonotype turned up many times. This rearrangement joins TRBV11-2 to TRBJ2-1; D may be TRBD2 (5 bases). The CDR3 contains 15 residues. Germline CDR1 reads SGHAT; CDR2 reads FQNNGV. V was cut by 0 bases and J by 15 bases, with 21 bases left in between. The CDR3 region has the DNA TGTGCCAGCAGCTTAGAACCGGGAACCCTATACCATCCGTTCTTC. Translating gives CASSLEPGTLYHPFF.

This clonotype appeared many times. The CDR3 loop is CASSLGRGDNSPLHF. The CDR3 DNA reads TGTGCCAGCAGCTTAGGACGGGGAGACAATTCACCCCTCCACTTT. The rearrangement uses TRBV11-2 and TRBJ1-6; D gene ambiguous. This CDR3 spans 15 amino acids. Germline V gene sequence: CDR1 SGHAT, CDR2 FQNNGV. V dropped 1 base and J dropped 7 bases, with 11 bases sitting between them. Together with reference TRBV11-2 and TRBJ1-6, the CDR3 gives the full variable domain: EAGVAQSPRYKIIEKRQSVAFWCNPISGHATLYWYQQILGQGPKLLIQFQNNGVVDDSQLPKDRFSAERLKGVDSTLKIQPAKLEDSAVYLCASSLGRGDNSPLHFGNGTRLTVT.

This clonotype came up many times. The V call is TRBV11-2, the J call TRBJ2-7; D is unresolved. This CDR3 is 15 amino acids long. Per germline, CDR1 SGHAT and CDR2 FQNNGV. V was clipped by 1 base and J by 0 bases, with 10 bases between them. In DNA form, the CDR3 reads TGTGCCAGCAGCTTAGGCGTGGCAGACTCCTACGAGCAGTACTTC. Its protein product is CASSLGVADSYEQYF.

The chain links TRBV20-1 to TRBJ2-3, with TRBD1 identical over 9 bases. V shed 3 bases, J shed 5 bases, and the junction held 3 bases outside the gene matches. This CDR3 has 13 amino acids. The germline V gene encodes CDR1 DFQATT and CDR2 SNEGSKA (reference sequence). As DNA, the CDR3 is TGCAGTGCTAGGACAGGGGGTAGAGATACGCAGTATTTT. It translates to CSARTGGRDTQYF.

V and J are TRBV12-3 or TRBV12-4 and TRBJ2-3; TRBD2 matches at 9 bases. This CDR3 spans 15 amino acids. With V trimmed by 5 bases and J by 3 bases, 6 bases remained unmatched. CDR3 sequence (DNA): TGTGCCAGCAGTGCGTTGACTAGCGGAACAGATACGCAGTATTTT. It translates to CASSALTSGTDTQYF.

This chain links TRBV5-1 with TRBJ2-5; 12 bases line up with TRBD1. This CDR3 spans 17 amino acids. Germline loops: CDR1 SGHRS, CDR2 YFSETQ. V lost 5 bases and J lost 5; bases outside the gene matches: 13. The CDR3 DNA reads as TGCGCCAGCAGACCGGGACAGGGGGCTTTCTTTGCTGAGACCCAGTACTTC. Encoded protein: CASRPGQGAFFAETQYF.

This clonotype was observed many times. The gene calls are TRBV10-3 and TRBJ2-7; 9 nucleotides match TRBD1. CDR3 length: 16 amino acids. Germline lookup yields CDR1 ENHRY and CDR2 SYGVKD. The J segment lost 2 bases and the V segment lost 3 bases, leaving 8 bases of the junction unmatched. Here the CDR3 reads CAISDPGTGYTYEQYF. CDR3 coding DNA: TGTGCCATCAGTGATCCCGGGACAGGGTATACCTACGAGCAGTACTTC.

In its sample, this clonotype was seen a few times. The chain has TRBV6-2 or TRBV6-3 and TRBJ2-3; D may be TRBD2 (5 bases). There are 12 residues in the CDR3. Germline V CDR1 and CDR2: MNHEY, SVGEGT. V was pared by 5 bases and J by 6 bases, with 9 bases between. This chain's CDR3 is CASSKLADTQYF. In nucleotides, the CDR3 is TGTGCCAGCAGTAAATTAGCGGATACGCAGTATTTT.

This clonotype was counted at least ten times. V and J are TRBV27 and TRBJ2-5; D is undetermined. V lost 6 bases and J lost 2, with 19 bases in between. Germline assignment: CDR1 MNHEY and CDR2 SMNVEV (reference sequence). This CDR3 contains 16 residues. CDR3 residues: CASRRGPETQQETQYF. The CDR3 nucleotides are TGTGCCAGCAGACGAGGTCCGGAAACACAACAAGAGACCCAGTACTTC.

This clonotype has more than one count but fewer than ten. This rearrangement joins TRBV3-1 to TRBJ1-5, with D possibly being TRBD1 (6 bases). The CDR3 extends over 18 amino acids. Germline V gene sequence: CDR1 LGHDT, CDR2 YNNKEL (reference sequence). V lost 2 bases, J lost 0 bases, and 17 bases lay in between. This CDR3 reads CASSQSSGESYSNQPQHF. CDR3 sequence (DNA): TGTGCCAGCAGCCAATCTTCAGGGGAGAGCTATAGCAATCAGCCCCAGCATTTT.

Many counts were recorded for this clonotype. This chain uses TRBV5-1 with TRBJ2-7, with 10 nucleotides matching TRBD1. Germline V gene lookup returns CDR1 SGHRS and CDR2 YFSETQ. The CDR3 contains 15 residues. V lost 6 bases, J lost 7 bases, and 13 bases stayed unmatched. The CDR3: CASTPRSGQGTEQYF. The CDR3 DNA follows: TGCGCCAGCACGCCCCGATCGGGACAGGGGACAGAGCAGTACTTC. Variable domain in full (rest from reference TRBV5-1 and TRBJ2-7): KAGVTQTPRYLIKTRGQQVTLSCSPISGHRSVSWYQQTPGQGLQFLFEYFSETQRNKGNFPGRFSGRQFSNSRSEMNVSTLELGDSALYLCASTPRSGQGTEQYFGPGTRLTVT.

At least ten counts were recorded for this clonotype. The CDR3 bases are TGTGCCAGCAGCTTCTCCTCCCGGACAGGGGCTGGAAACACCATATATTTT. Its protein is CASSFSSRTGAGNTIYF. V gene TRBV11-2 combines with J gene TRBJ1-3; TRBD1 aligns across 9 bases. V shed 3 bases, J shed 2 bases, and the junction held 8 bases outside the gene matches. Germline V gives CDR1 SGHAT, CDR2 FQNNGV. The CDR3 spans 17 residues.

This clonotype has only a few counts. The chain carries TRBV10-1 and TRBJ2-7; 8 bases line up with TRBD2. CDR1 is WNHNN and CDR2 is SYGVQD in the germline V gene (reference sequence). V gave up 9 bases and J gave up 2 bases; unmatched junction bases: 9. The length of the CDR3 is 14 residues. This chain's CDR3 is CASSESGSAYEQYF. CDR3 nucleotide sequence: TGCGCCAGTTCGGAAAGCGGGAGTGCCTACGAGCAGTACTTC.